The 27 T cell receptor beta chains reported below all come from one sample, sequenced in a study of shared T cell receptors in the human thymus (dated by TCRdb to the early 2020s). The method behind the library was the immunoSEQ multiplex PCR assay. In its TCRdb copy, this immuneACCESS table keeps in-frame sequences only and misses some clones. Where compared with another copy, unresolved V genes explain less than half of these, and the others have no known cause. Across this sample there are around 730,000 clones, with approximately 85% seen only once. The top ten hold under 0.012% of the sample. These same data were also listed under a study on human thymus T cells.

Material for sequencing was thymocytes. These receptors all stem from a girl in the first two years of life with a congenital heart defect. Donor details come from another sample of the same person, matched by shared clones.

The chain carries TRBV23-1 and TRBJ2-7; D is unclear. TRBV23-1 is noted as an ORF with a role that remains uncertain. The CDR3 totals 12 residues. V shed 3 bases and J shed 0 bases, with 3 bases lying between them. CDR3 loop: CASSHFSYEQYF. CDR3 in DNA: TGCGCCAGCAGTCACTTCTCCTACGAGCAGTACTTC.

This clone was counted once. The chain carries TRBV10-2 and TRBJ2-7; 10 nucleotides align to TRBD1. This CDR3 has 14 residues. Germline loops: CDR1 WSHSY, CDR2 SAAADI. With 8 bases clipped from V and 2 bases from J, the junction kept 6 bases outside the gene matches. The chain's CDR3 is CASCGQGVTYEQYF. For the CDR3, the DNA is TGCGCCAGCTGCGGACAGGGGGTAACCTACGAGCAGTACTTC.

This clone was observed a few times. The chain links TRBV5-1 to TRBJ2-3; 9 bases match TRBD1. The CDR3 covers 15 residues. Trimming removed 5 bases from V and 1 base from J; junction bases left unmatched: 5. CDR1 SGHRS and CDR2 YFSETQ come from the germline V gene. As DNA, the CDR3 is TGCGCCAGCAGGGGACAGGGTATGGGCACAGATACGCAGTATTTT. The encoded protein is CASRGQGMGTDTQYF.

This sequence joins TRBV12-5 and TRBJ2-7, with TRBD2 matching over 7 bases. The CDR3 covers 15 residues. Germline CDR1 reads LGHNT; CDR2 reads FRNRAP. Trimming at V came to 0 bases and at J to 4 bases, leaving 6 bases not matched to a gene. The CDR3 loop reads CASGLVSNGGYEQYF. The DNA of the CDR3 is TGTGCTAGTGGTTTGGTATCAAACGGGGGGTACGAGCAGTACTTC.

The chain couples TRBV7-2 to TRBJ2-1, with 8 bases that match TRBD2. Per the germline V gene, CDR1 is SGHTA and CDR2 is FQGNSA. V trimming: 6 bases; J trimming: 16 bases; junction bases outside the gene matches: 14. This CDR3 is 13 amino acids long. The CDR3 bases are TGTGCCAGCAGACCATTCCCCGGGGGGGCGCGCTTCTTC. It translates to CASRPFPGGARFF.

The rearrangement uses TRBV7-9 and TRBJ2-7, with TRBD1 as a possible D gene (6 bases). V was cut by 1 base and J by 5 bases, with 15 bases left in between. Germline CDR1 is SEHNR and CDR2 is FQNEAQ (reference sequence). This CDR3 spans 15 amino acids. CDR3 residues: CASSLGSQGRHEQYF. CDR3 bases: TGTGCCAGCAGCTTAGGTTCACAGGGTAGACACGAGCAGTACTTC.

V and J are TRBV6-1 and TRBJ1-5; D unresolved. The V gene lost 4 bases and the J gene lost 9 bases, with 13 bases spanning the gap. The CDR3 spans 13 residues. Germline CDR1 is MNHNS and CDR2 is SASEGT. CDR3 in amino acids: CASSVGPTRPQHF. Here the CDR3 DNA reads TGTGCCAGCAGTGTGGGCCCCACGCGGCCCCAGCATTTT.

The rearrangement uses TRBV29-1 and TRBJ1-2, with TRBD1 matching 8 bases. This CDR3 region has 14 residues. J was trimmed by 6 bases and V by 7 bases; bases with no gene match: 13. Germline CDR1 reads SQVTM; CDR2 reads ANQGSEA. This CDR3 reads CSAPRKQGGDGYTF. The CDR3 DNA follows: TGCAGCGCCCCCAGAAAACAGGGGGGAGATGGCTACACCTTC.

The rearrangement joins TRBV19 to TRBJ2-7; tentative D call: TRBD2 (5 bases). The length of the CDR3 is 14 residues. V gave up 2 bases and J gave up 4 bases, with 12 bases separating them. Germline V gives CDR1 LNHDA, CDR2 SQIVND (reference sequence). CDR3 bases: TGTGCCAGTAGTATAAGGAGGTTTGGGTACGAGCAGTACTTC. It yields the protein CASSIRRFGYEQYF. Complete variable domain (other parts from reference TRBV19 and TRBJ2-7): DGGITQSPKYLFRKEGQNVTLSCEQNLNHDAMYWYRQDPGQGLRLIYYSQIVNDFQKGDIAEGYSVSREKKESFPLTVTSAQKNPTAFYLCASSIRRFGYEQYFGPGTRLTVT.

The genes are TRBV4-1 and TRBJ2-2; D might be TRBD1 (5 bases). This CDR3 has 17 residues. Trimming shortened V by 0 bases and J by 9 bases, and 20 bases separated the two germline ends. The V gene's germline CDR1 is MGHRA and CDR2 YSYEKL. The CDR3 DNA reads as TGCGCCAGCAGCCAAGAAGGACATGGTCCAACTGTCTGGGAGCTGTTTTTT. This codes for CASSQEGHGPTVWELFF.

V gene TRBV5-1 combines with J gene TRBJ1-1; 7 positions match TRBD1. Trimming at V came to 3 bases and at J to 5 bases, leaving 10 bases not matched to a gene. Germline lookup yields CDR1 SGHRS and CDR2 YFSETQ. The CDR3 is 15 residues long. The CDR3 sequence: CASSSPRQGGTEAFF. For the CDR3, the DNA is TGCGCCAGCAGCTCCCCCAGACAGGGAGGAACTGAAGCTTTCTTT.

V usage is TRBV28 and J usage is TRBJ2-7; 10 bases match TRBD2. Looked up from germline, CDR1 is MDHEN and CDR2 is SYDVKM. The V and J ends lost 2 bases and 5 bases, in that order; junction bases with no gene match: 6. This CDR3 contains 15 residues. CDR3 sequence: CASSLRTSGDDEQYF. CDR3 bases: TGTGCCAGCAGTTTACGAACTAGCGGGGACGACGAGCAGTACTTC.

This chain uses TRBV29-1 with TRBJ1-1; possible D gene TRBD1, 5 bases. The CDR3 consists of 10 residues. V lost 6 bases, J lost 8 bases, and 10 bases lay in between. Germline lookup yields CDR1 SQVTM and CDR2 ANQGSEA. The CDR3 sequence is CSVGDSEAFF. In DNA, the CDR3 is TGCAGCGTGGGGGACTCCGAAGCTTTCTTT.

The chain couples TRBV5-1 to TRBJ2-1; 10 nucleotides agree with TRBD1. The CDR3 runs 14 residues. Germline assignment: CDR1 SGHRS and CDR2 YFSETQ. J was trimmed by 7 bases and V by 7 bases; bases with no gene match: 8. The CDR3 sequence is CASHTGTGVNEQFF. The CDR3 nucleotides are TGCGCCAGCCATACCGGGACAGGGGTGAATGAGCAGTTCTTC.

The genes are TRBV12-5 and TRBJ2-3, with 7 bases fitting TRBD1. This CDR3 comprises 15 residues. Losses at the gene ends were 4 bases for V and 2 bases for J; bases not matched to a gene: 6. Germline V CDR1 and CDR2: LGHNT, FRNRAP. The CDR3 protein is CASGSGTEDTDTQYF. The DNA for the CDR3 is TGTGCTAGTGGTTCCGGGACAGAAGACACAGATACGCAGTATTTT.

The CDR3 loop reads CASSPDGGEDTEAFF. The CDR3 coding sequence is TGTGCCAGCTCACCGGATGGGGGGGAGGACACTGAAGCTTTCTTT. The V gene is TRBV18, the J gene TRBJ1-1, with D possibly being TRBD1 (5 bases). The CDR3 has 15 residues. V was clipped by 3 bases and J by 3 bases, with 14 bases between them. CDR1 is KGHSH and CDR2 is LQKENI in the germline V gene.

Comment on this clone: Compared with germline, one end of the junction differs, possibly owing to a read error. The V call is TRBV29-1, the J call TRBJ1-4; a possible D gene is TRBD1 (6 bases). Germline values: CDR1 SQVTM, CDR2 ANQGSEA. This CDR3 contains 15 residues. Here the CDR3 reads CSVEGGRATNEKLFF. The DNA for the CDR3 is TGCAGCGTAGAAGGGGGGCGTGCAACTAATGAAAAACTGTTTTTT.

The chain is built from TRBV6-6 and TRBJ1-2; TRBD1 agrees at 8 bases. The junction had 15 bases not matched to a gene; V was cut back by 6 bases and J by 6 bases. The CDR3 length is 16 residues. Germline V gene lookup returns CDR1 MNHNY and CDR2 SVGAGI (reference sequence). The CDR3 bases are TGTGCCAGCAGCTTTGACCTATACGGACAGGGCCATGGCTACACCTTC. Amino acid sequence: CASSFDLYGQGHGYTF.

The chain employs TRBV7-9 and TRBJ2-1; 13 bases align to TRBD2. V gave up 8 bases and J gave up 2 bases; unmatched junction bases: 3. This CDR3 has 15 amino acids. The germline CDR1 and CDR2 sequences are SEHNR and FQNEAQ (reference sequence). Here the CDR3 reads CASELAGGPYNEQFF. The CDR3 DNA reads as TGTGCCAGCGAACTAGCGGGGGGGCCCTACAATGAGCAGTTCTTC. The complete variable domain, with remaining parts taken from reference TRBV7-9 and TRBJ2-1, reads DTGVSQNPRHKITKRGQNVTFRCDPISEHNRLYWYRQTLGQGPEFLTYFQNEAQLEKSRLLSDRFSAERPKGSFSTLEIQRTEQGDSAMYLCASELAGGPYNEQFFGPGTRLTVL.

This chain links TRBV29-1 with TRBJ2-7; 8 bases are a match to TRBD1. The trim removed 1 base at V and 2 bases at J, leaving 7 bases unmatched. The CDR3 extends over 15 amino acids. Germline CDR1 SQVTM, CDR2 ANQGSEA. CDR3 protein: CSVEVGTGVPYEQYF. The CDR3 DNA is TGCAGCGTTGAAGTAGGGACAGGCGTTCCCTACGAGCAGTACTTC.

The chain employs TRBV6-5 and TRBJ1-2, with TRBD1 as a possible D gene (6 bases). Germline V CDR1 and CDR2: MNHEY, SVGAGI. Trimming took off 4 bases at V and 3 bases at J, with 15 bases between the two ends. The CDR3 is 15 residues long. The CDR3 sequence is CASSSDRPADYGYTF. CDR3 nucleotides: TGTGCCAGCAGTTCCGACAGGCCTGCGGACTATGGCTACACCTTC.

V usage is TRBV28 and J usage is TRBJ2-1; D remains ambiguous. The V end was cut by 3 bases, the J end by 8 bases, with 11 bases between. Germline CDR1 is MDHEN and CDR2 is SYDVKM. The CDR3 is made up of 13 amino acids. CDR3 sequence reads: CASSFTLIHEQFF. Here the CDR3 DNA reads TGTGCCAGCAGTTTTACTTTGATCCATGAGCAGTTCTTC.

This clone was picked up a small number of times. V usage is TRBV28 and J usage is TRBJ1-2; D not certain. V was clipped by 1 base and J by 7 bases, with 13 bases between them. The V gene's germline CDR1 is MDHEN and CDR2 SYDVKM. The CDR3 loop spans 14 amino acids. The CDR3 sequence: CASSLFNAGCGYTF. The CDR3 coding sequence is TGTGCCAGCAGTTTATTCAACGCCGGTTGTGGCTACACCTTC.

The gene calls are TRBV9 and TRBJ2-1, with 8 bases that match TRBD2. V dropped 1 base and J dropped 2; count of bases not matched to a gene: 5. Germline-derived CDR1 and CDR2 are SGDLS and YYNGEE. The CDR3 is 16 residues long. The CDR3 DNA reads as TGTGCCAGCAGCGTAAACGGGGGGGCCGCCTACAATGAGCAGTTCTTC. It is translated as CASSVNGGAAYNEQFF. The complete variable domain, with remaining parts taken from reference TRBV9 and TRBJ2-1, reads DSGVTQTPKHLITATGQRVTLRCSPRSGDLSVYWYQQSLDQGLQFLIQYYNGEERAKGNILERFSAQQFPDLHSELNLSSLELGDSALYFCASSVNGGAAYNEQFFGPGTRLTVL.

The chain has TRBV7-9 and TRBJ2-1; 8 positions agree with TRBD2. The germline CDR1 and CDR2 sequences are SEHNR and FQNEAQ (reference sequence). V shed 1 base, J shed 7 bases, and the junction held 6 bases outside the gene matches. The CDR3 runs to 15 residues. Here the CDR3 DNA reads TGTGCCAGCAGCTTAGGTGACGGGGGGGGAAATGAGCAGTTCTTC. This sequence encodes CASSLGDGGGNEQFF.

The V and J genes are TRBV5-6 and TRBJ1-3; 7 nucleotides match TRBD1. The J segment lost 4 bases and the V segment lost 0 bases, leaving 16 bases of the junction unmatched. The CDR3 covers 19 residues. The germline V gene has CDR1 SGHDT and CDR2 YYEEEE. The CDR3 sequence is CASSLDLVLGGGRGNTIYF. The CDR3 nucleotides are TGTGCCAGCAGCTTGGATTTAGTTTTAGGGGGCGGCCGAGGAAACACCATATATTTT. The full variable domain, rest sourced from reference TRBV5-6 and TRBJ1-3, is DAGVTQSPTHLIKTRGQQVTLRCSPKSGHDTVSWYQQALGQGPQFIFQYYEEEERQRGNFPDRFSGHQFPNYSSELNVNALLLGDSALYLCASSLDLVLGGGRGNTIYFGEGSWLTVV.

CDR3 sequence (DNA): TGTGCCAGCAGCTCCTCCCCTACAGGGGGACGTGAAGCTTTCTTT. This gives the protein CASSSSPTGGREAFF. V is TRBV5-6 and J is TRBJ1-1; 8 bases agree with TRBD1. In germline, CDR1 is SGHDT, CDR2 YYEEEE. After removal of 3 bases from V and 7 bases from J, the junction contained 11 bases not matched to a gene. The CDR3 length is 15 residues. Variable domain in full (rest from reference TRBV5-6 and TRBJ1-1): DAGVTQSPTHLIKTRGQQVTLRCSPKSGHDTVSWYQQALGQGPQFIFQYYEEEERQRGNFPDRFSGHQFPNYSSELNVNALLLGDSALYLCASSSSPTGGREAFFGQGTRLTVV.